The 21 T cell receptor beta chains listed next were all sequenced from one sample in a study of beta chain features in type 1 diabetes (dated by TCRdb to 2016 to 2019). What the work shows at the level of the full study, not this receptor alone: In all four CD4+ subsets, TCRB CDR3 length was moderately but significantly shorter in type 1 diabetes patients.

No antigen is known for these receptors. The library was made by the immunoSEQ multiplex PCR assay. The High Capacity cDNA Reverse Transcription Kit was used to reverse transcribe all of the isolated RNA, meaning that expressed TCRB transcripts were what got sequenced. Sourced from immuneACCESS, this table was stored by TCRdb with only in-frame sequences that have V and J called. A share of the clones is absent; for the studies checked, an unresolved V gene accounts for under half, and the remainder has no known explanation. In this sample the table shows fewer than 30,000 clones, about 69% of which occur a single time. The top ten clonotypes cover 4% to 4.5% of the sample. Material: Tregs from blood. The meaning of the sample's cell subset or site label: regulatory CD4+ T cells. The source is a man between 18 and 35 years old with type 1 diabetes.

The genes are TRBV18 and TRBJ2-3, with 9 bases fitting TRBD1. Unmatched junction bases numbered 2, after V lost 3 bases and J lost 4 bases. Germline values: CDR1 KGHSH, CDR2 LQKENI. This CDR3 is built from 14 residues. The CDR3 region has the DNA TGTGCCAGCTCACCCCGGGACAGGGCAGATACGCAGTATTTT. This translates into CASSPRDRADTQYF.

This chain connects TRBV11-2 to TRBJ2-2; 9 bases are a match to TRBD2. The CDR3 covers 15 residues. From germline, CDR1 is SGHAT and CDR2 FQNNGV. Trimming took 5 bases from V and 6 from J; bases not matched to a gene: 7. In DNA form, the CDR3 reads TGTGCCAGCAGCCCCTGGCGGGGGGGACCCGGGGAGCTGTTTTTT. The encoded protein is CASSPWRGGPGELFF.

This chain connects TRBV25-1 to TRBJ2-1, with 7 bases matching TRBD2. From germline, CDR1 is MGHDK and CDR2 SYGVNS. The CDR3 consists of 16 residues. Trimming removed 3 bases from V and 10 bases from J; junction bases left unmatched: 15. The CDR3 loop reads CASSDKETSHSWEQFF. CDR3 nucleotide sequence: TGTGCCAGCAGTGATAAGGAGACTAGCCACTCCTGGGAGCAGTTCTTC.

This clone came up a few times. This chain connects TRBV18 to TRBJ2-1; 8 nucleotides line up with TRBD2. V shed 4 bases and J 5 bases; nucleotides not matched to a gene: 7. The germline V gene has CDR1 KGHSH and CDR2 LQKENI. The CDR3 runs to 15 residues. The CDR3 DNA follows: TGTGCCAGCTCACTGTCAGCGGGAGTGGACAATGAGCAGTTCTTC. This gives the protein CASSLSAGVDNEQFF.

This clone has only a few counts. The genes are TRBV30 and TRBJ2-1; 9 bases fit TRBD2. The length of the CDR3 is 13 residues. Germline trimming cut 4 bases from V and 8 bases from J; bases unmatched to any gene: 6. Germline loops: CDR1 GTSNPN, CDR2 SVGIG (reference sequence). The CDR3 coding sequence is TGTGCCTGGAACTTGGGACTAGCCCATGAGCAGTTCTTC. Translating it yields CAWNLGLAHEQFF.

This clone was counted a few times. This chain connects TRBV9 to TRBJ2-1, with 11 bases identical to TRBD2. Germline V gene lookup returns CDR1 SGDLS and CDR2 YYNGEE. The junction had 5 bases not matched to a gene; V was cut back by 0 bases and J by 9 bases. The CDR3 is made up of 15 amino acids. This CDR3 is CASSVATSGSLEQFF. In DNA, the CDR3 is TGTGCCAGCAGCGTAGCTACTAGCGGGAGTCTTGAGCAGTTCTTC. The full variable domain, its missing parts supplied by reference TRBV9 and TRBJ2-1, is DSGVTQTPKHLITATGQRVTLRCSPRSGDLSVYWYQQSLDQGLQFLIQYYNGEERAKGNILERFSAQQFPDLHSELNLSSLELGDSALYFCASSVATSGSLEQFFGPGTRLTVL.

The chain recombines TRBV7-8 with TRBJ2-3, with TRBD1 matching 9 bases. V shed 2 bases and J 0 bases; nucleotides not matched to a gene: 12. Germline-derived CDR1 and CDR2 are SGHVS and FQNEAQ. The CDR3 totals 19 residues. The CDR3 is CASSLLPTGGYLSTDTQYF. Here the CDR3 DNA reads TGTGCCAGCAGCTTACTGCCGACAGGGGGTTATCTTAGCACAGATACGCAGTATTTT. The full variable domain, completed using reference TRBV7-8 and TRBJ2-3, is GAGVSQSPRYKVAKRGQDVALRCDPISGHVSLFWYQQALGQGPEFLTYFQNEAQLDKSGLPSDRFFAERPEGSVSTLKIQRTQQEDSAVYLCASSLLPTGGYLSTDTQYFGPGTRLTVL.

Only a few counts were recorded for this clone. The chain carries TRBV14 and TRBJ1-1; D unclear. Germline-derived CDR1 and CDR2 are SGHDN and FVKESK. CDR3 length equals 13 residues. Deletions cut 0 bases from V and 11 bases from J, with 13 bases between. In DNA form, the CDR3 reads TGTGCCAGCAGCCAAGATATGAGAGGCCGGGCTTTCTTT. This translates into CASSQDMRGRAFF. Looking up the rest from reference TRBV14 and TRBJ1-1 gives the full variable domain: EAGVTQFPSHSVIEKGQTVTLRCDPISGHDNLYWYRRVMGKEIKFLLHFVKESKQDESGMPNNRFLAERTGGTYSTLKVQPAELEDSGVYFCASSQDMRGRAFFGQGTRLTVV.

V and J are TRBV28 and TRBJ1-5; no definite D call. Germline loops: CDR1 MDHEN, CDR2 SYDVKM. V lost 3 bases and J lost 6, with 6 bases in between. This CDR3 has 12 residues. The CDR3 protein is CASSFYSQPQHF. The CDR3 DNA reads TGTGCCAGCAGTTTCTATAGTCAGCCCCAGCATTTT.

The chain couples TRBV7-9 to TRBJ2-3, with D unclear. V gave up 5 bases and J gave up 6 bases, with 6 bases separating them. Germline V CDR1 and CDR2: SEHNR, FQNEAQ (reference sequence). The CDR3 consists of 11 residues. This CDR3 reads CASSLADTQYF. DNA of the CDR3: TGTGCCAGCAGCCTTGCGGATACGCAGTATTTT.

This clone was seen a handful of times. This chain links TRBV10-3 with TRBJ1-2; D not resolved. The CDR3 has 15 amino acids. The V end lost 5 bases, the J end lost 4 bases, and 17 bases lay between the germline ends. In germline, CDR1 is ENHRY, CDR2 SYGVKD. As DNA, the CDR3 is TGTGCCATCAGTTTTGGCGGCTCCTCCGTCTATGGCTACACCTTC. This translates into CAISFGGSSVYGYTF.

The chain is built from TRBV6-6 and TRBJ1-1, with TRBD1 matching 8 bases. The V segment lost 6 bases and the J segment 5 bases; nucleotides outside the gene matches: 14. Germline V gene data show CDR1 as MNHNY and CDR2 as SVGAGI (reference sequence). The CDR3 consists of 16 residues. CDR3: CASSPPRGRTWTEAFF. The CDR3 coding sequence is TGTGCCAGCAGCCCACCCAGGGGGCGCACTTGGACTGAAGCTTTCTTT.

The CDR3 DNA reads TGTGCCAGCAGCCTAGGACTAGCGGGAGATCCCGGGGAGCTGTTTTTT. Protein sequence: CASSLGLAGDPGELFF. The chain links TRBV5-4 to TRBJ2-2; 13 bases match TRBD2. Trimming cost V 4 bases and J 6 bases; bases outside gene matches: 6. The CDR3 spans 16 residues. CDR1 and CDR2 (germline): SGHNT, YYREEE (reference sequence).

The V and J genes are TRBV7-2 and TRBJ1-6; D unresolved. V was shortened by 4 bases and J by 0 bases, with 7 bases between the two germline ends. Germline CDR1 reads SGHTA; CDR2 reads FQGNSA. The CDR3 has 15 amino acids. CDR3 region: CASSSGSSYNSPLHF. CDR3 coding DNA: TGTGCCAGCAGCTCCGGGAGCTCCTATAATTCACCCCTCCACTTT.

This clone was picked up one time. The genes are TRBV7-9 and TRBJ1-1, with D possibly TRBD1 on 6 matching bases. The germline CDR1 and CDR2 sequences are SEHNR and FQNEAQ (reference sequence). The CDR3 loop spans 17 amino acids. Trimming pared 0 bases from V and 3 bases from J, leaving 17 bases between. CDR3 coding DNA: TGTGCCAGCAGCTTAGCGATAGGGGGTATTTTAGACACTGAAGCTTTCTTT. It codes for CASSLAIGGILDTEAFF.

The chain couples TRBV6-5 to TRBJ2-3; D is possibly TRBD2 (6 bases). Germline V gene lookup returns CDR1 MNHEY and CDR2 SVGAGI. The CDR3 spans 15 residues. Trimming left V 2 bases short and J 4 bases short, with 13 bases between. CDR3 DNA sequence: TGTGCCAGCAGTTACCAGGCTAGCGTTGCAGATACGCAGTATTTT. Amino acid sequence: CASSYQASVADTQYF.

The chain couples TRBV5-1 to TRBJ2-1; TRBD1 agrees at 8 bases. Germline-derived CDR1 and CDR2 are SGHRS and YFSETQ. CDR3 size: 15 residues. V lost 4 bases to trimming and J lost 8 bases; unmatched junction nucleotides: 11. The CDR3 DNA is TGCGCCAGCAGCCCTGGACAGGGTATCCCCTATGAGCAGTTCTTC. Its translation is CASSPGQGIPYEQFF.

J is TRBJ1-3 and V is TRBV7-2; D not certain. The germline V gene has CDR1 SGHTA and CDR2 FQGNSA. CDR3 size: 12 residues. Between the trimmed V and J ends, which lost 2 bases and 9 bases, there was a span of 8 bases. CDR3 protein: CASSLREGTIYF. The CDR3 nucleotides read TGTGCCAGCAGCTTAAGGGAGGGCACCATATATTTT.

J is TRBJ2-7 and V is TRBV28; D gene uncertain. Per germline, CDR1 MDHEN and CDR2 SYDVKM. Trimming shortened V by 3 bases and J by 2 bases, and 14 bases separated the two germline ends. The CDR3 length is 15 residues. The CDR3 is CASSFGQELPYEQYF. The CDR3 nucleotides are TGTGCCAGCAGTTTTGGGCAGGAACTTCCCTACGAGCAGTACTTC.

This sequence joins TRBV18 and TRBJ1-2; D ambiguous. The CDR3 extends over 13 amino acids. Trimming cost V 3 bases and J 4 bases, with 9 bases left between them. Looked up from germline, CDR1 is KGHSH and CDR2 is LQKENI. CDR3 DNA: TGTGCCAGCTCACCTTTGGCGGGCTATGGCTACACCTTC. Protein: CASSPLAGYGYTF. Looking up the rest from reference TRBV18 and TRBJ1-2 gives the full variable domain: NAGVMQNPRHLVRRRGQEARLRCSPMKGHSHVYWYRQLPEEGLKFMVYLQKENIIDESGMPKERFSAEFPKEGPSILRIQQVVRGDSAAYFCASSPLAGYGYTFGSGTRLTVV.

The table lists this clone with a few counts. The rearrangement uses TRBV30 and TRBJ1-2; 8 bases align to TRBD1. The CDR3 has 13 residues. V lost 2 bases and J lost 5; bases outside the gene matches: 4. Germline V lookup: CDR1 GTSNPN, CDR2 SVGIG (reference sequence). This chain's CDR3 is CAWSSTGGYGYTF. In DNA form, the CDR3 reads TGTGCCTGGAGTTCAACAGGGGGGTATGGCTACACCTTC.